Listed here are 23 T cell receptor beta chains from one sample, sequenced in a study of blood T cell repertoires in COVID-19. TCRdb's copy holds only in-frame clones and misses some; the assay was immunoSEQ multiplex PCR. The table shows around 250,000 clones, with around 88% occurring only once. The sample taken for sequencing was peripheral blood. These receptors were obtained from a man of 80 years or more with acute or convalescent COVID-19.

This clone is a singleton in its sample. This chain joins TRBV7-3 and TRBJ2-2; 8 bases fit TRBD1. Unmatched junction bases numbered 4, after V lost 1 base and J lost 0 bases. Germline CDR1 reads SGHTA; CDR2 reads FQGTGA. The CDR3 runs 17 residues. CDR3 DNA: TGTGCCAGCAGCTTAATGGGGACAGGTCCGAACACCGGGGAGCTGTTTTTT. It translates to CASSLMGTGPNTGELFF.

V and J are TRBV3-1 (or the pseudogene TRBV3-2) and TRBJ2-1; TRBD2 aligns across 8 bases. Trimming cost V 2 bases and J 2 bases; bases outside gene matches: 2. The CDR3 is 15 residues long. Germline CDR1 reads LGHDT; CDR2 reads YNNKEL (reference sequence). The CDR3: CASSQSGGAYNEQFF. CDR3 coding DNA: TGTGCCAGCAGCCAAAGCGGGGGTGCCTACAATGAGCAGTTCTTC.

The V and J genes are TRBV27 and TRBJ2-1, with unresolved D. The CDR3 covers 15 residues. CDR1 is MNHEY and CDR2 is SMNVEV in the germline V gene (reference sequence). V lost 5 bases, J lost 8 bases, and 19 bases lay in between. This CDR3 reads CASSPSWANNDEQFF. CDR3 nucleotide sequence: TGTGCCAGCAGTCCCTCGTGGGCCAACAACGATGAGCAGTTCTTC.

The J gene is TRBJ2-2, the V gene TRBV24-1, with D uncertain. Germline-derived CDR1 and CDR2 are KGHDR and SFDVKD. The V end lost 3 bases, the J end lost 5 bases, and 6 bases lay between the germline ends. This CDR3 spans 13 amino acids. This CDR3 is CATSDQVTGELFF. In DNA, the CDR3 is TGTGCCACCAGTGATCAGGTTACCGGGGAGCTGTTTTTT.

J is TRBJ1-3 and V is TRBV7-2; D possibly corresponds to TRBD1 (5 bases). Looked up from germline, CDR1 is SGHTA and CDR2 is FQGNSA. The germline V and J ends were trimmed by 0 bases and 1 base, with 10 bases remaining between them. The CDR3 loop spans 16 amino acids. The CDR3: CASSLAPGLSGNTIYF. CDR3 bases: TGTGCCAGCAGCTTAGCACCGGGACTTTCTGGAAACACCATATATTTT.

The sample holds one count of this clone. The V and J genes are TRBV19 and TRBJ2-1; TRBD1 aligns across 9 bases. This CDR3 has 15 residues. V lost 5 bases to trimming and J lost 2 bases; unmatched junction nucleotides: 4. Per the germline V gene, CDR1 is LNHDA and CDR2 is SQIVND (reference sequence). CDR3 residues: CASSSGQGPYNEQFF. In DNA form, the CDR3 reads TGTGCCAGTAGTTCGGGACAGGGCCCCTACAATGAGCAGTTCTTC.

The rearrangement uses TRBV28 and TRBJ1-2; 8 bases are shared with TRBD1. V trimming: 9 bases; J trimming: 8 bases; junction bases outside the gene matches: 5. The CDR3 sequence is 11 residues long. Germline V lookup: CDR1 MDHEN, CDR2 SYDVKM. CDR3 DNA sequence: TGTGCCAGTCTACAGGGGGGAGGCTACACCTTC. Its translation: CASLQGGGYTF.

V gene TRBV29-1 combines with J gene TRBJ2-1; no clear D gene. The V gene lost 5 bases and the J gene lost 4 bases, with 18 bases spanning the gap. There are 15 residues in the CDR3. CDR1 is SQVTM, CDR2 ANQGSEA, per germline. CDR3 sequence: CSVSAKRQIYNEQFF. Here the CDR3 DNA reads TGCAGCGTTAGCGCTAAGCGCCAAATTTACAATGAGCAGTTCTTC.

V is TRBV2 and J is TRBJ1-5; D gene uncertain. The length of the CDR3 is 16 residues. Per the germline V gene, CDR1 is SNHLY and CDR2 is FYNNEI. Trimming shortened V by 5 bases and J by 2 bases, and 16 bases separated the two germline ends. CDR3 amino acids: CASSPTRGGGNQPQHF. CDR3 nucleotides: TGTGCCAGCAGTCCCACCCGGGGAGGTGGCAATCAGCCCCAGCATTTT.

The V gene is TRBV10-3, the J gene TRBJ1-4, with TRBD1 as a possible D gene (5 bases). The CDR3 sequence is 15 residues long. V lost 7 bases to trimming and J lost 8 bases, with 20 bases between them. CDR1 ENHRY and CDR2 SYGVKD come from the germline V gene. CDR3 sequence: CAITRERGDKEKLFF. CDR3 coding DNA: TGTGCCATCACCCGAGAGCGGGGGGATAAGGAAAAACTGTTTTTT.

The J gene is TRBJ2-1, the V gene TRBV5-1, with 7 positions matching TRBD2. This CDR3 is built from 16 residues. The germline CDR1 and CDR2 sequences are SGHRS and YFSETQ. V shed 0 bases, J shed 5 bases, and the junction held 8 bases outside the gene matches. CDR3 DNA sequence: TGCGCCAGCAGCTTGGCTTTGGCGGGAGTAAACAATGAGCAGTTCTTC. This gives the protein CASSLALAGVNNEQFF.

V and J are TRBV25-1 and TRBJ1-1; TRBD1 might be the D (5 bases). V lost 6 bases and J lost 1, with 12 bases in between. CDR1 and CDR2 (germline): MGHDK, SYGVNS. The CDR3 has 14 amino acids. CDR3 in amino acids: CASSYGGGNTEAFF. In DNA, the CDR3 is TGTGCCAGCAGCTACGGCGGGGGGAACACTGAAGCTTTCTTT.

For the CDR3, the DNA is TGCGCCAGCAGCCAAACAGGTTCCTATAATTCACCCCTCCACTTT. This gives the protein CASSQTGSYNSPLHF. The chain links TRBV4-3 to TRBJ1-6; D might be TRBD1 (5 bases). V dropped 2 bases and J dropped 1 base, with 6 bases sitting between them. The CDR3 totals 15 residues. Germline assignment: CDR1 LGHNA and CDR2 YSLEER.

J is TRBJ1-4 and V is TRBV24-1; 8 bases match TRBD1. Germline lookup yields CDR1 KGHDR and CDR2 SFDVKD. V shed 4 bases, J shed 8 bases, and the junction held 8 bases outside the gene matches. This CDR3 spans 15 amino acids. The CDR3 nucleotides read TGTGCCACCAGTGACCCAGGGGGCGCGGAGGAAAAACTGTTTTTT. Translation: CATSDPGGAEEKLFF.

Here the CDR3 reads CASSQGREGETQYF. The DNA of the CDR3 is TGTGCCAGCAGCCAAGGGAGGGAGGGAGAGACCCAGTACTTC. J is TRBJ2-5 and V is TRBV4-2, with 7 bases lining up with TRBD2. CDR3 length: 14 residues. The trim removed 1 base at V and 4 bases at J, leaving 3 bases unmatched. Germline lookup yields CDR1 LGHNA and CDR2 YNFKEQ.

The chain employs TRBV29-1 and TRBJ1-5; possible D gene TRBD1, 6 bases. Germline values: CDR1 SQVTM, CDR2 ANQGSEA. Trimming left V 4 bases short and J 2 bases short, with 15 bases between. CDR3 size: 15 residues. The CDR3, as DNA: TGCAGCGTTGGGGCCGGGGGGCTGGGCAATCAGCCCCAGCATTTT. This codes for CSVGAGGLGNQPQHF.

The chain combines TRBV5-1 with TRBJ2-1, with 15 bases lining up with TRBD2. The V segment lost 0 bases and the J segment 14 bases; nucleotides outside the gene matches: 9. The CDR3 extends over 16 amino acids. The germline V gene has CDR1 SGHRS and CDR2 YFSETQ. The CDR3 region has the DNA TGCGCCAGCAGCTTGGACGTGGGACTAGCGGGGGGTAGGGAGTTCTTC. Its translation: CASSLDVGLAGGREFF.

V and J are TRBV7-2 and TRBJ1-4; D gene uncertain. Germline CDR1 is SGHTA and CDR2 is FQGNSA. There are 14 residues in the CDR3. V lost 3 bases and J lost 2, with 7 bases in between. CDR3 sequence: CASSFHSTNEKLFF. Here the CDR3 DNA reads TGTGCCAGCAGCTTCCACTCCACTAATGAAAAACTGTTTTTT.

The chain joins TRBV7-2 to TRBJ2-6; tentative D call: TRBD1 (5 bases). Germline-derived CDR1 and CDR2 are SGHTA and FQGNSA. The CDR3 spans 15 residues. V was pared by 4 bases and J by 1 base, with 8 bases between. In nucleotides, the CDR3 is TGTGCCAGCAGCTGGGGCTCTTCTGGGGCCAACGTCCTGACTTTC. Protein sequence: CASSWGSSGANVLTF.

This sequence joins TRBV5-4 and TRBJ2-7; 9 nucleotides line up with TRBD1. With 1 base clipped from V and 4 bases from J, the junction kept 6 bases outside the gene matches. CDR1 is SGHNT and CDR2 is YYREEE in the germline V gene (reference sequence). This CDR3 comprises 15 residues. In DNA, the CDR3 is TGTGCCAGCAGCTTGCCGGGACAGGGAAGGTACGAGCAGTACTTC. Translating it yields CASSLPGQGRYEQYF. Full variable domain (missing parts from reference TRBV5-4 and TRBJ2-7): ETGVTQSPTHLIKTRGQQVTLRCSSQSGHNTVSWYQQALGQGPQFIFQYYREEENGRGNFPPRFSGLQFPNYSSELNVNALELDDSALYLCASSLPGQGRYEQYFGPGTRLTVT.

The table lists this clone with many counts. This rearrangement joins TRBV2 to TRBJ2-5; 8 bases line up with TRBD2. The CDR3 has 15 residues. CDR1 is SNHLY, CDR2 FYNNEI, per germline. V lost 2 bases to trimming and J lost 7 bases; unmatched junction nucleotides: 9. The CDR3 sequence is CASSESRGELATQYF. The CDR3 nucleotides are TGTGCCAGCAGTGAATCGCGGGGGGAGTTGGCGACCCAGTACTTC. Complete variable domain (other parts from reference TRBV2 and TRBJ2-5): EPEVTQTPSHQVTQMGQEVILRCVPISNHLYFYWYRQILGQKVEFLVSFYNNEISEKSEIFDDQFSVERPDGSNFTLKIRSTKLEDSAMYFCASSESRGELATQYFGPGTRLLVL.

The chain has TRBV28 and TRBJ2-3, with D perhaps TRBD2 (6 bases). CDR1 is MDHEN and CDR2 is SYDVKM in the germline V gene. Trimming left V 3 bases short and J 2 bases short, with 21 bases between. There are 18 residues in the CDR3. The CDR3 DNA sequence: TGTGCCAGCAGTTTCGGCCTAGGGGCGGACTACCTCACAGATACGCAGTATTTT. Protein product: CASSFGLGADYLTDTQYF.

The chain couples TRBV7-9 to TRBJ2-3, with D possibly TRBD2 on 6 matching bases. The ends were cut back, 3 bases at V and 6 bases at J, with 13 bases in the middle. CDR3 length equals 14 residues. Per the germline V gene, CDR1 is SEHNR and CDR2 is FQNEAQ (reference sequence). For the CDR3, the DNA is TGTGCCAGCAGCTTTTTGGGGAGGTTCGATACGCAGTATTTT. Its translation is CASSFLGRFDTQYF.